The 4 T cell receptor beta chains listed next were all sequenced from one sample in a study of blood T cell repertoires in COVID-19. Some clones are missing from TCRdb's copy, which holds only in-frame ones; the method was immunoSEQ multiplex PCR. The sample carries around 210,000 clones, 80% to 90% recorded once. Sequencing was done on a sample of PBMCs or T cells enriched from blood (not recorded which). The receptor source for this set is a woman aged 18-29 years who had recovered from COVID-19.

The J gene is TRBJ1-4, the V gene TRBV2, with D possibly TRBD1 on 5 matching bases. The germline V gene encodes CDR1 SNHLY and CDR2 FYNNEI. V was clipped by 8 bases and J by 8 bases, with 15 bases between them. This CDR3 has 13 amino acids. This chain's CDR3 is CASLSGTGEKLFF. CDR3 in DNA: TGTGCCAGCCTATCCGGGACTGGAGAAAAACTGTTTTTT.

This clone was counted a single time. V usage is TRBV2 and J usage is TRBJ2-1; D possibly matches TRBD1 or TRBD2 (6 bases each). Germline CDR1 reads SNHLY; CDR2 reads FYNNEI. The CDR3 runs to 14 residues. Trimming took 7 bases from V and 2 from J, leaving 12 bases between them. Here the CDR3 reads CASIEGGAYNEQFF. CDR3 sequence (DNA): TGTGCCAGCATTGAGGGGGGAGCCTACAATGAGCAGTTCTTC.

V is TRBV5-4 and J is TRBJ1-6, with TRBD1 matching over 8 bases. The V and J ends lost 1 base and 8 bases, in that order; junction bases with no gene match: 8. The V gene's germline CDR1 is SGHNT and CDR2 YYREEE (reference sequence). The CDR3 consists of 16 residues. CDR3 coding DNA: TGTGCCAGCAGCTTGCCAGGGGGCGGACCGGATTCACCCCTCCACTTT. Translating it yields CASSLPGGGPDSPLHF. The full variable domain, in which reference TRBV5-4 and TRBJ1-6 provide the parts outside the CDR3, is ETGVTQSPTHLIKTRGQQVTLRCSSQSGHNTVSWYQQALGQGPQFIFQYYREEENGRGNFPPRFSGLQFPNYSSELNVNALELDDSALYLCASSLPGGGPDSPLHFGNGTRLTVT.

This chain joins TRBV6-5 and TRBJ1-6, with D perhaps matching TRBD1 (6 bases). The germline gives CDR1 MNHEY, CDR2 SVGAGI. V lost 2 bases and J lost 7, with 15 bases in between. CDR3 length equals 16 residues. The CDR3 region is CASSYSGRGINSPLHF. DNA for the CDR3: TGTGCCAGCAGTTACAGTGGCAGGGGAATAAATTCACCCCTCCACTTT.